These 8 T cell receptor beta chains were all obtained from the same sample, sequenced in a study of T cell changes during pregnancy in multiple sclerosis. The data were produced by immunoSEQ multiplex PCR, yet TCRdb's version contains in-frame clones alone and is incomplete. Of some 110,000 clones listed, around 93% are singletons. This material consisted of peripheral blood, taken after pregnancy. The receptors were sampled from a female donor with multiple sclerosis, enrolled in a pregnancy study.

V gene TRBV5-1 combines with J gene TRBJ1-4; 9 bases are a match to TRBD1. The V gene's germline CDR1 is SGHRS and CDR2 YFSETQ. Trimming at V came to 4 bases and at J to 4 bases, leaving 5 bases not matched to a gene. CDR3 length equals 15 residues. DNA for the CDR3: TGCGCCAGCAGCAGCGGGACAGGGCTTAATGAAAAACTGTTTTTT. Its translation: CASSSGTGLNEKLFF.

In nucleotides, the CDR3 is TGCAGCGTTGAAGCCGGACTACTTAACCGAGGGACCCAGTACTTC. It yields the protein CSVEAGLLNRGTQYF. This chain links TRBV29-1 with TRBJ2-5; TRBD2 is a possible D gene (6 bases). The germline V gene encodes CDR1 SQVTM and CDR2 ANQGSEA. The CDR3 is made up of 15 amino acids. The ends were cut back, 1 base at V and 7 bases at J, with 19 bases in the middle.

This CDR3 reads CASRITGQGLFYGYTF. The CDR3 nucleotides read TGTGCCAGCAGGATTACGGGACAGGGTCTCTTCTATGGCTACACCTTC. The chain is built from TRBV28 and TRBJ1-2, with 9 positions matching TRBD1. The V segment lost 6 bases and the J segment 4 bases; nucleotides outside the gene matches: 12. CDR1 and CDR2 (germline): MDHEN, SYDVKM. CDR3 length: 16 amino acids.

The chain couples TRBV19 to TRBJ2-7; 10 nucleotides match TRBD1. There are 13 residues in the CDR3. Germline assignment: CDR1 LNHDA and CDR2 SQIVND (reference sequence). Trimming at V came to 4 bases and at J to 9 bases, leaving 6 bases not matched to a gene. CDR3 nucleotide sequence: TGTGCCAGTAGTAGCGGACAGGGGGGCAGGCAGTACTTC. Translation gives CASSSGQGGRQYF.

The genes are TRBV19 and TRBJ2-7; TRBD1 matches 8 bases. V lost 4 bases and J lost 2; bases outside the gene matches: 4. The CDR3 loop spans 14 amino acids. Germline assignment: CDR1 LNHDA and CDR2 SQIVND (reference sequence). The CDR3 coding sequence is TGTGCCAGTAGTACGCCGGGACAGGCCTACGAGCAGTACTTC. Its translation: CASSTPGQAYEQYF.

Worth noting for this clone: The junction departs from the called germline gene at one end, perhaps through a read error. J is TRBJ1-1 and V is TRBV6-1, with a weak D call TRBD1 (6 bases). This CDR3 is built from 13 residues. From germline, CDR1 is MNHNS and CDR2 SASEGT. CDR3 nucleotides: TGTGCCAGCAGTGAAGCCCGGGACACAGAAGCTTTCTTT. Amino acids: CASSEARDTEAFF.

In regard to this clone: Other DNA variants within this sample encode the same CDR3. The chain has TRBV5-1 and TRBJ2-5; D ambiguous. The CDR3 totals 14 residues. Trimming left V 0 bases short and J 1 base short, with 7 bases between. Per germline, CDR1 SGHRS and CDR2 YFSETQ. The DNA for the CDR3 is TGCGCCAGCAGCTTGGGAGGAGCCCAAGAGACCCAGTACTTC. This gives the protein CASSLGGAQETQYF. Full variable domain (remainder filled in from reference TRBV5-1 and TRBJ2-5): KAGVTQTPRYLIKTRGQQVTLSCSPISGHRSVSWYQQTPGQGLQFLFEYFSETQRNKGNFPGRFSGRQFSNSRSEMNVSTLELGDSALYLCASSLGGAQETQYFGPGTRLLVL.

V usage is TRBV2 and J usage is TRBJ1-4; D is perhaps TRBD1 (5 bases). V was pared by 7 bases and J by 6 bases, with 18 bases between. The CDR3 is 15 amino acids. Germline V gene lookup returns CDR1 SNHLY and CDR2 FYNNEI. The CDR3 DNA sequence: TGTGCCAGCAAAACCATGAGACAGACAGATGAAAAACTGTTTTTT. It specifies CASKTMRQTDEKLFF.